These 30 T cell receptor beta chains share one sample of origin, sequenced in a study of T cells in Graves' hyperthyroidism and ophthalmopathy. Amplified regions were TCR beta CDR3 sequences from RNA transcripts. Primed by the HTBI set, a first-round RT-PCR was run on the TCR CDR3. TCRdb called the multiplex PCR reads again in MiXCR, with one record for every CDR3 protein. The sample records around 300,000 distinct CDR3 sequences, roughly an eighth being singletons. The sample comprised blood. The source is a woman aged 40 to 55 with Graves' ophthalmopathy.

The V and J genes are TRBV19 and TRBJ2-4, with D unclear. The CDR3 consists of 15 residues. V was trimmed by 2 bases and J by 6 bases, leaving 14 bases between them. CDR1 LNHDA and CDR2 SQIVND come from the germline V gene (reference sequence). In DNA, the CDR3 is TGTGCCAGTAGTATACCATCCTTAGGTCGAAACATTCAGTACTTC. Translating gives CASSIPSLGRNIQYF.

With regard to this clonotype: This may arise from a read error, as a much more abundant clone is one base away. The conserved phenylalanine or tryptophan normally closing the CDR3 is absent here, so this likely arose from a read error. The V call is TRBV28, the J call TRBJ1-4, with TRBD1 identical over 8 bases. V lost 6 bases and J lost 5; bases outside the gene matches: 5. Germline V gene lookup returns CDR1 MDHEN and CDR2 SYDVKM. CDR3 size: 14 residues. The CDR3 loop reads CASSSGTGNEKLFS. In DNA form, the CDR3 reads TGTGCCAGCAGCTCCGGGACAGGAAATGAAAAACTGTTTTCT.

The sample holds a few counts of this clonotype. V gene TRBV7-9 combines with J gene TRBJ1-4, with a weak D call TRBD1 (5 bases). Looked up from germline, CDR1 is SEHNR and CDR2 is FQNEAQ (reference sequence). V lost 6 bases and J lost 7, with 18 bases in between. The CDR3 runs 15 residues. The chain's CDR3 is CASSPSGEAGEKLFF. CDR3 bases: TGTGCCAGCAGTCCCTCGGGGGAAGCGGGTGAAAAACTGTTTTTT.

Turning to this clonotype: This clone may be a read error of a much larger clone one base away. This rearrangement joins TRBV24-1 to TRBJ2-1, with 9 bases fitting TRBD1. J lost 3 bases, V lost 9 bases, and 8 bases had no gene match. The CDR3 length is 15 residues. The germline CDR1 and CDR2 sequences are KGHDR and SFDVKD. CDR3 region: CATSGTGSNYNEQFF. CDR3 DNA sequence: TGTGCCACCTCCGGGACAGGGTCAAACTACAATGAGCAGTTCTTC.

This clonotype was seen at least ten times. The chain couples TRBV20-1 to TRBJ1-2, with D possibly TRBD1 on 5 matching bases. Germline-derived CDR1 and CDR2 are DFQATT and SNEGSKA (reference sequence). There are 13 residues in the CDR3. The V end lost 6 bases, the J end lost 2 bases, and 13 bases lay between the germline ends. The chain's CDR3 is CSAITGTNYGYTF. The CDR3 DNA follows: TGCAGTGCCATAACCGGGACCAACTATGGCTACACCTTC.

The rearrangement links TRBV20-1 to TRBJ1-5, with D maybe TRBD1 (6 bases). The CDR3 spans 16 residues. The germline V gene has CDR1 DFQATT and CDR2 SNEGSKA (reference sequence). V lost 0 bases, J lost 0 bases, and 12 bases lay in between. Here the CDR3 DNA reads TGCAGTGCTAGAGACGCCAGGGGAGCTAGCAATCAGCCCCAGCATTTT. This encodes CSARDARGASNQPQHF.

The V gene is TRBV20-1, the J gene TRBJ1-1; D may be TRBD1 (5 bases). V gave up 6 bases and J gave up 7 bases, with 24 bases separating them. CDR3 size: 15 residues. Germline V CDR1 and CDR2: DFQATT, SNEGSKA (reference sequence). The CDR3 nucleotides read TGCAGTGCCCCCAAAGAGGGGAGAAGACTCGATGAAGCTTTCTTT. Translating gives CSAPKEGRRLDEAFF.

The chain employs TRBV5-6 and TRBJ1-6; no definite D call. CDR3 length: 13 residues. CDR1 is SGHDT, CDR2 YYEEEE, per germline. Trimming stripped 4 bases from V and 7 bases from J, with 9 bases between. In DNA form, the CDR3 reads TGTGCCAGCAGCCCGATGAGGAATTCACCCCTCCACTTT. Its protein product is CASSPMRNSPLHF.

This clonotype was seen repeatedly, ten times or more. The V gene is TRBV12-3 or TRBV12-4, the J gene TRBJ1-1; D is ambiguous. V lost 5 bases and J lost 11, with 12 bases in between. There are 11 residues in the CDR3. The CDR3 spells CASSQTGYAFF. CDR3 bases: TGTGCCAGCAGTCAAACGGGGTATGCTTTCTTT.

This rearrangement joins TRBV4-1 to TRBJ1-1, with 7 bases identical to TRBD1. Germline CDR1 reads MGHRA; CDR2 reads YSYEKL. The J segment lost 3 bases and the V segment lost 0 bases, leaving 4 bases of the junction unmatched. The CDR3 is 15 amino acids. CDR3: CASSQDTGQDTEAFF. The CDR3 DNA is TGCGCCAGCAGCCAAGATACAGGACAGGACACTGAAGCTTTCTTT.

The chain joins TRBV20-1 to TRBJ2-3; 7 nucleotides line up with TRBD2. J was trimmed by 2 bases and V by 2 bases; bases with no gene match: 4. The CDR3 runs 14 residues. The germline CDR1 and CDR2 sequences are DFQATT and SNEGSKA (reference sequence). This CDR3 is CSARKAGYTDTQYF. The CDR3 DNA reads as TGCAGTGCTAGAAAAGCGGGGTACACAGATACGCAGTATTTT.

This clonotype was picked up many times. The V call is TRBV7-8, the J call TRBJ2-7; possibly TRBD2 for D (6 bases). V lost 1 base to trimming and J lost 2 bases, with 12 bases between them. Germline values: CDR1 SGHVS, CDR2 FQNEAQ. The CDR3 is 15 residues long. The CDR3 sequence is CASSLDGGIPYEQYF. The CDR3 nucleotides are TGTGCCAGCAGCTTAGACGGCGGGATACCCTACGAGCAGTACTTC.

With respect to this clonotype: With a much larger clone just one base away, this may be a read error. This chain joins TRBV11-2 and TRBJ2-1; 10 bases agree with TRBD2. CDR1 and CDR2 (germline): SGHAT, FQNNGV. J gave up 2 bases and V 6 bases, and 7 bases lay outside the gene matches. This CDR3 contains 16 residues. This CDR3 is CASSGPSGSPYNEQFF. The CDR3 region has the DNA TGTGCCAGCAGTGGCCCTAGCGGGAGCCCCTACAATGAGCAGTTCTTC.

The V and J genes are TRBV27 and TRBJ1-4; a possible D gene is TRBD1 (6 bases). Trimming took off 8 bases at V and 8 bases at J, with 12 bases between the two ends. The CDR3 is 12 residues long. Per the germline V gene, CDR1 is MNHEY and CDR2 is SMNVEV (reference sequence). CDR3 nucleotide sequence: TGTGCCAGCCCTCTCCAGGGGGAAAAACTGTTTTTT. Amino acids: CASPLQGEKLFF.

V is TRBV6-1 and J is TRBJ1-2; a possible D gene is TRBD1 (5 bases). The ends were cut back, 6 bases at V and 9 bases at J, with 20 bases in the middle. CDR3 length equals 14 residues. The germline CDR1 and CDR2 sequences are MNHNS and SASEGT. CDR3 sequence (DNA): TGTGCCAGCAGGGAAACGCGCGGGGGATCTCGCTACACCTTC. Its protein is CASRETRGGSRYTF.

The chain couples TRBV12-3 or TRBV12-4 to TRBJ2-1; no definite D call. V shed 3 bases and J shed 6 bases, with 9 bases lying between them. This CDR3 has 13 residues. CDR3 region: CASSFQRLNEQFF. CDR3 bases: TGTGCCAGCAGTTTCCAAAGACTCAATGAGCAGTTCTTC.

Notes on this clonotype: A read error may account for a junction end that differs from germline. The rearrangement links TRBV19 to TRBJ2-4; D is perhaps TRBD2 (6 bases). Germline V lookup: CDR1 LNHDA, CDR2 SQIVND (reference sequence). The CDR3 consists of 14 residues. The CDR3 region has the DNA TGTGCCAGTAGTATGGGGAGGCCGAAAAGCATTCAGTACTTC. It codes for CASSMGRPKSIQYF.

This clonotype was counted at least ten times. In DNA, the CDR3 is TGTGCCAGCAGCACGACAGGCCTATGGATGAACACTGAAGCTTTCTTT. Translating gives CASSTTGLWMNTEAFF. This sequence joins TRBV5-8 and TRBJ1-1, with a possible D match to TRBD1 (6 bases). The CDR3 covers 16 residues. CDR1 is SGHTS and CDR2 is YDEGEE in the germline V gene. Deletions cut 4 bases from V and 0 bases from J, with 16 bases between.

In its sample, this clonotype was seen a few times. The chain couples TRBV6-6 to TRBJ2-1; D may be TRBD2 (6 bases). V shed 0 bases and J shed 5 bases, with 14 bases lying between them. Germline CDR1 MNHNY, CDR2 SVGAGI (reference sequence). The CDR3 runs 16 residues. The CDR3 protein is CASSYSTGEVNNEQFF. DNA for the CDR3: TGTGCCAGCAGTTACTCGACGGGAGAGGTCAACAATGAGCAGTTCTTC.

This clonotype was counted only a few times. The V call is TRBV7-9, the J call TRBJ1-2, with D unresolved. Looked up from germline, CDR1 is SEHNR and CDR2 is FQNEAQ (reference sequence). This CDR3 has 12 amino acids. Trimming removed 4 bases from V and 9 bases from J, with 12 bases in between. The CDR3 is CASSSDGERYTF. CDR3 nucleotide sequence: TGTGCCAGCAGCTCAGATGGGGAGCGCTACACCTTC.

This clonotype was counted many times. The V and J genes are TRBV27 and TRBJ1-2; a possible D gene is TRBD1 (5 bases). The CDR3 is 15 amino acids. The ends were cut back, 5 bases at V and 3 bases at J, with 16 bases in the middle. Germline lookup yields CDR1 MNHEY and CDR2 SMNVEV (reference sequence). Here the CDR3 reads CASSPAPGRYYGYTF. For the CDR3, the DNA is TGTGCCAGCAGTCCCGCCCCGGGACGGTACTATGGCTACACCTTC.

This clonotype was observed at least ten times. This chain links TRBV25-1 with TRBJ1-2; D possibly corresponds to TRBD1 (5 bases). This CDR3 has 15 amino acids. V shed 4 bases and J shed 2 bases, with 14 bases lying between them. In germline, CDR1 is MGHDK, CDR2 SYGVNS. The CDR3 region is CASSGEQGGNYGYTF. CDR3 nucleotides: TGTGCCAGCAGTGGAGAGCAGGGAGGAAACTATGGCTACACCTTC.

This clonotype was counted at least ten times. V and J are TRBV6-1 and TRBJ1-3, with unresolved D. Trimming removed 8 bases from V and 0 bases from J, with 11 bases in between. Germline V gene data show CDR1 as MNHNS and CDR2 as SASEGT. The CDR3 runs 14 residues. The CDR3 spells CASRNDFSGNTIYF. The DNA for the CDR3 is TGTGCCAGCCGTAACGACTTCTCTGGAAACACCATATATTTT.

This clonotype was found many times. CDR3 region: CASSYSGAHNEQFF. As DNA, the CDR3 is TGTGCCAGCAGTTACTCGGGTGCCCACAATGAGCAGTTCTTC. The chain couples TRBV6-5 to TRBJ2-1; the D is unclear. This CDR3 contains 14 residues. CDR1 and CDR2 from the germline V gene are MNHEY and SVGAGI. The V gene lost 0 bases and the J gene lost 5 bases, with 8 bases spanning the gap.

The chain recombines TRBV6-2 or TRBV6-3 with TRBJ2-1, with 10 bases lining up with TRBD2. This CDR3 region has 15 residues. Germline assignment: CDR1 MNHEY and CDR2 SVGEGT. The V and J ends lost 6 bases and 8 bases, in that order; junction bases with no gene match: 10. The CDR3 loop is CASSLRLAGEDEQFF. CDR3 DNA: TGTGCCAGCAGCCTCCGGCTAGCGGGAGAGGATGAGCAGTTCTTC.

In this sample, this clonotype turned up many times. The chain combines TRBV5-5 with TRBJ2-2; D gene uncertain. Germline V gene data show CDR1 as SGHKS and CDR2 as YYEKEE (reference sequence). The CDR3 totals 14 residues. Trimming removed 3 bases at V and 1 base at J, with 7 bases between. Here the CDR3 reads CASSSNRNTGELFF. The CDR3 bases are TGTGCCAGCAGCTCAAACAGGAACACCGGGGAGCTGTTTTTT. The full variable domain, completed using reference TRBV5-5 and TRBJ2-2, is DAGVTQSPTHLIKTRGQQVTLRCSPISGHKSVSWYQQVLGQGPQFIFQYYEKEERGRGNFPDRFSARQFPNYSSELNVNALLLGDSALYLCASSSNRNTGELFFGEGSRLTVL.

Ten or more counts support this clonotype. The chain employs TRBV6-6 and TRBJ1-5; D is unresolved. Germline CDR1 MNHNY, CDR2 SVGAGI (reference sequence). Trimming took off 0 bases at V and 7 bases at J, with 7 bases between the two ends. This CDR3 has 13 amino acids. The CDR3 coding sequence is TGTGCCAGCAGTTACTCGGTTAACCAGCCCCAGCATTTT. Translated, it gives CASSYSVNQPQHF.

V and J are TRBV4-2 and TRBJ1-3, with D possibly TRBD1 on 5 matching bases. V lost 5 bases and J 2 bases, leaving 19 bases between the germline ends. Germline CDR1 and CDR2: LGHNA and YNFKEQ. CDR3 length: 17 residues. The CDR3 nucleotides read TGTGCCAGCAGCGCTACCCGACAGACCAACGCTGGAAACACCATATATTTT. Translation: CASSATRQTNAGNTIYF.

This clonotype came up a few times. This chain uses TRBV3-1 with TRBJ1-4, with unresolved D. V shed 4 bases and J shed 8 bases, with 11 bases lying between them. CDR1 is LGHDT, CDR2 YNNKEL, per germline (reference sequence). The CDR3 extends over 13 amino acids. In nucleotides, the CDR3 is TGTGCCAGCAGCCCCGACTGGGAGGAAAAACTGTTTTTT. This codes for CASSPDWEEKLFF. Based on the CDR3 plus reference TRBV3-1 and TRBJ1-4, the full variable domain is DTAVSQTPKYLVTQMGNDKSIKCEQNLGHDTMYWYKQDSKKFLKIMFSYNNKELIINETVPNRFSPKSPDKAHLNLHINSLELGDSAVYFCASSPDWEEKLFFGSGTQLSVL.

In the case of this clonotype: Possible read error: a much larger clone is one base away. The V gene is TRBV7-2, the J gene TRBJ2-7; no definite D call. The CDR3 spans 14 residues. Germline loops: CDR1 SGHTA, CDR2 FQGNSA. The ends were cut back, 0 bases at V and 7 bases at J, with 13 bases in the middle. The CDR3 reads CASSLAGRYNEQYF. CDR3 coding DNA: TGTGCCAGCAGCTTAGCCGGGCGTTACAATGAGCAGTACTTC.